A single TCR beta chain is shown here with its context. The antigen is not known. The CDR3 runs 12 residues. From germline, CDR1 is SGDLS and CDR2 YYNGEE. Trimming stripped 4 bases from V and 5 bases from J, with 9 bases between. The entry originates in a study of neoadjuvant nivolumab and ipilimumab in lung cancer. The repertoire was sequenced with immunoSEQ multiplex PCR; TCRdb's copy has only in-frame clones and lacks some. Here the sample spans approximately 26,000 clones, around 80% being singletons. General study points: Only two of four nivolumab-treated tumors gained richness and clonality by surgery.

The sequencing here drew on peripheral blood, taken before neoadjuvant nivolumab, alone or with ipilimumab. The sequence derives from an adult with non-small cell lung cancer. V and J are TRBV9 and TRBJ2-5, with D hard to call. The CDR3 here is CASSPDLETQYF. The CDR3 DNA sequence: TGTGCCAGCAGCCCCGACCTTGAGACCCAGTACTTC. Full variable domain (missing parts from reference TRBV9 and TRBJ2-5): DSGVTQTPKHLITATGQRVTLRCSPRSGDLSVYWYQQSLDQGLQFLIQYYNGEERAKGNILERFSAQQFPDLHSELNLSSLELGDSALYFCASSPDLETQYFGPGTRLLVL.